Listed below are T cell receptor beta chains from one sample, sequenced in a study of blood T cell repertoires in COVID-19. Using immunoSEQ multiplex PCR, the repertoire was profiled, and TCRdb retains in-frame clones only, with some absent. The sample lists 400,000 to 550,000 clones, roughly nine tenths occurring once. Sequencing was carried out using PBMCs or T cells enriched from blood (not recorded which). The receptor source for this set is a woman aged 18-29 years with acute COVID-19. The CDR3 runs from the conserved cysteine through the conserved F or W. A D gene is named only where the DNA matches it firmly. Size is omitted from some rows. Given values are once, few, many or a class for expanded clones.

j_call	v_call	d_call	clone_size	cdr3_aa	cdr3_nt
TRBJ2-3	TRBV6-6	-	-	CASRPRAGDTQYF	TGTGCCAGCAGGCCTAGGGCGGGAGATACGCAGTATTTT
TRBJ1-3	TRBV6-5	-	once	CASSPITFSGNTIYF	TGTGCCAGCAGCCCGATCACATTCTCTGGAAACACCATATATTTT
TRBJ2-7	TRBV27	-	-	CASSSRALSYEQYF	TGTGCCAGCAGTTCCAGGGCCCTGTCCTACGAGCAGTACTTC
TRBJ1-2	TRBV2	-	-	CASRVRGISGYTF	TGTGCCAGCAGAGTAAGGGGAATAAGTGGCTACACCTTC
TRBJ2-2	TRBV4-3	TRBD1	once	CASSRKGAGPTSGELFF	TGCGCCAGCAGCCGAAAGGGGGCAGGACCGACCTCTGGGGAGCTGTTTTTT
TRBJ1-4	TRBV28	-	-	CASSLYLNEKLFF	TGTGCCAGCAGTTTATACCTAAATGAAAAACTGTTTTTT
TRBJ2-7	TRBV27	-	-	CASSLTSSYEQYF	TGTGCCAGCAGTTTAACTTCCTCCTACGAGCAGTACTTC
TRBJ2-7	TRBV18	TRBD1	-	CASSLRQGDSSEQYF	TGTGCCAGCTCACTAAGACAGGGCGATTCCTCCGAGCAGTACTTC
TRBJ2-3	TRBV5-4	TRBD2	-	CASSFAGTSGLDTQYF	TGTGCCAGCAGCTTCGCCGGGACTAGCGGGTTAGATACGCAGTATTTT
TRBJ2-7	TRBV7-6	-	-	CASSLGSTYEQYF	TGTGCCAGCAGCTTAGGCAGTACCTACGAGCAGTACTTC
TRBJ1-2	TRBV27	-	once	CASIGQSGGYTF	TGTGCCAGCATAGGGCAGTCAGGGGGCTACACCTTC
TRBJ1-5	TRBV23-1	-	-	CASQLLTAASVGNQPQHF	TGCGCCAGTCAGTTATTAACTGCGGCCTCCGTTGGCAATCAGCCCCAGCATTTT
TRBJ1-2	TRBV5-5	TRBD1	-	CASSLYDRGIGGYTF	TGTGCCAGCAGCTTGTATGACAGGGGAATTGGCGGCTACACCTTC
TRBJ1-5	TRBV27	TRBD1	-	CASSFLRTGGNQPQHF	TGTGCCAGCAGTTTCCTTCGGACAGGGGGGAACCAGCCCCAGCATTTT
TRBJ2-1	TRBV30	-	-	CAWSVGEEQFF	TGTGCCTGGAGTGTAGGAGAGGAGCAGTTCTTC
TRBJ2-2	TRBV5-6	-	-	CASSTTPGELFF	TGTGCCAGCAGCACGACACCAGGGGAGCTGTTTTTT
TRBJ1-1	TRBV7-9	-	-	CASSPAQGTYTEAFF	TGTGCCAGCAGCCCCGCACAGGGTACTTACACTGAAGCTTTCTTT
TRBJ1-5	TRBV2	-	-	CASSELGDANQPQHF	TGTGCCAGCAGTGAATTGGGAGACGCCAATCAGCCCCAGCATTTT
TRBJ2-5	TRBV29-1	TRBD2	-	CSANDREGRLETQYF	TGCAGCGCAAATGATCGGGAGGGGCGGTTAGAGACCCAGTACTTC
TRBJ1-2	TRBV25-1	-	-	CASSDRWGEDYGYTF	TGTGCCAGCAGTGACCGCTGGGGGGAGGACTATGGCTACACCTTC
TRBJ1-2	TRBV5-1	TRBD1	-	CASSPGTANYGYTF	TGCGCCAGCAGCCCCGGGACAGCTAACTATGGCTACACCTTC
TRBJ2-2	TRBV6-5	TRBD1	few	CASSLGTGNTGELFF	TGTGCCAGCAGTTTGGGGACAGGGAACACCGGGGAGCTGTTTTTT
TRBJ2-7	TRBV3-1/TRBV3-2	-	-	CASSQGAHRYF	TGTGCCAGCAGCCAAGGAGCTCACAGGTACTTC
TRBJ2-7	TRBV7-9	TRBD2	-	CASSGSGRAYEQYF	TGTGCCAGCAGCGGCAGCGGGAGGGCCTACGAGCAGTACTTC
TRBJ1-1	TRBV27	-	-	CASSFSRLNTEAFF	TGTGCCAGCAGTTTCTCCCGGTTGAACACTGAAGCTTTCTTT
TRBJ2-3	TRBV19	TRBD2	-	CASSTTGRGGTDTQYF	TGTGCCAGTAGCACCACGGGGCGGGGGGGGACAGATACGCAGTATTTT
TRBJ2-5	TRBV19	-	-	CASSIGNIQETQYF	TGTGCCAGTAGTATAGGAAACATCCAAGAGACCCAGTACTTC
TRBJ1-2	TRBV7-8	TRBD1	-	CASSPTGTGGDGYTF	TGTGCCAGCAGCCCCACCGGGACAGGAGGTGACGGCTACACCTTC
TRBJ2-1	TRBV12-5	TRBD1	-	CASGLFPRGRTGELNEQFF	TGTGCTAGTGGTTTGTTCCCCAGGGGGCGGACAGGGGAGTTGAATGAGCAGTTCTTC
TRBJ2-1	TRBV20-1	TRBD1	few	CSAPTGDEQFF	TGCAGTGCACCGACAGGGGATGAGCAGTTCTTC
TRBJ1-2	TRBV11-2	TRBD1	-	CASSLGTGERGYTF	TGTGCCAGCAGCTTAGGGACAGGGGAGAGGGGCTACACCTTC
TRBJ2-7	TRBV25-1	TRBD1	-	CASKGQGAREGQYF	TGTGCCAGCAAGGGACAGGGGGCGCGGGAGGGGCAGTACTTC
TRBJ1-1	TRBV11-2	TRBD1	-	CASSLDGTGRLAFF	TGTGCCAGCAGCTTAGATGGGACAGGGAGATTGGCTTTCTTT
TRBJ1-5	TRBV27	-	-	CASSLSLAGVYSNQPQHF	TGTGCCAGCAGTTTAAGTTTAGCGGGGGTTTATAGCAATCAGCCCCAGCATTTT
TRBJ1-2	TRBV20-1	-	-	CSASEQGGGYTF	TGCAGTGCTAGTGAGCAGGGAGGCGGCTACACCTTC
TRBJ2-5	TRBV7-7	TRBD2	-	CASSSGLAGVRETQYF	TGTGCCAGCAGCTCCGGACTAGCGGGAGTCAGGGAGACCCAGTACTTC
TRBJ2-5	TRBV27	TRBD2	-	CASNNVGGGARETQYF	TGTGCCAGCAACAATGTCGGCGGGGGGGCACGAGAGACCCAGTACTTC
TRBJ2-7	TRBV6-2/TRBV6-3	TRBD1	-	CASSSGTGGDEQYF	TGTGCCAGCAGTAGCGGGACAGGGGGTGACGAGCAGTACTTC
TRBJ2-7	TRBV28	TRBD1	-	CASSQIRGYSYEQYF	TGTGCCAGCAGTCAAATCAGGGGGTACTCCTACGAGCAGTACTTC
TRBJ2-7	TRBV21-1	-	-	CASSKDERGETYEQYF	TGTGCCAGCAGCAAAGACGAGCGGGGGGAAACCTACGAGCAGTACTTC
TRBJ2-1	TRBV5-1	-	-	CASSLPPNEQFF	TGCGCCAGCAGCCTCCCCCCCAATGAGCAGTTCTTC
TRBJ2-7	TRBV3-1/TRBV3-2	TRBD2	-	CASNYNSGRFPYEQYF	TGTGCCAGCAACTATAATAGCGGGAGATTCCCCTACGAGCAGTACTTC
TRBJ1-5	TRBV24-1	-	-	CATSDSGGQPQHF	TGTGCCACCAGTGATTCGGGGGGTCAGCCCCAGCATTTT
TRBJ2-7	TRBV9	-	-	CASSAPLSYEQYF	TGTGCCAGCAGCGCCCCCTTATCCTACGAGCAGTACTTC
TRBJ1-2	TRBV5-1	TRBD1	once	CASSLEGQAYGYTF	TGCGCCAGCAGCTTGGAAGGACAGGCCTATGGCTACACCTTC
TRBJ1-4	TRBV12-3/TRBV12-4	-	-	CASSYSKLFF	TGTGCCAGCAGCTACAGTAAACTGTTTTTT
TRBJ1-2	TRBV6-6	TRBD1	-	CASSWDRGAYGYTF	TGTGCCAGCAGTTGGGACAGGGGTGCCTATGGCTACACCTTC
TRBJ2-5	TRBV3-1/TRBV3-2	-	-	CASSQDQGEETQYF	TGTGCCAGCAGCCAAGATCAAGGGGAAGAGACCCAGTACTTC
TRBJ2-1	TRBV3-1/TRBV3-2	TRBD2	once	CASSQELAGGFEQFF	TGTGCCAGCAGCCAAGAACTAGCGGGGGGGTTCGAGCAGTTCTTC
TRBJ1-1	TRBV6-5	-	few	CASSYSLQGRGEAFF	TGTGCCAGCAGTTACTCCTTACAGGGTCGAGGTGAAGCTTTCTTT
TRBJ2-7	TRBV30	TRBD1	-	CAWSLTGAEQYF	TGTGCCTGGAGTCTAACAGGGGCCGAGCAGTACTTC
TRBJ1-6	TRBV7-2	-	once	CASSLGRSYNSPLHF	TGTGCCAGCAGCTTGGGGCGTTCCTATAATTCACCCCTCCACTTT
TRBJ1-3	TRBV6-5	TRBD1	-	CASSYGQGSGNTIYF	TGTGCCAGCAGTTACGGACAGGGCTCTGGAAACACCATATATTTT